A selection of T cell receptor beta chains follows, all from one sample in a study of CXCR3-negative and CXCR3-positive naive CD8 T cells. Reanalyzing the 5' RACE reads, TCRdb keeps one entry per CDR3 protein, without DNA. The sample features tens of thousands of distinct CDR3 sequences, with over 0.4% in its top ten. Specimen: naive CXCR3+ CD8+ T cells from blood. These receptors were obtained from a human donor in good health. Some clones in this sample may be carry-over from other donors' samples. The CDR3 runs from the conserved cysteine through the conserved F or W.

len,v_gene,j_gene,CDR3aa
14,TRBV29-1,TRBJ2-5,CSAVDRGFQETQYF
11,TRBV5-1,TRBJ2-5,CASSKQETQYF
14,TRBV20-1,TRBJ2-7,CSARDASAVYEQYF
14,TRBV28,TRBJ2-5,CASSLRQGQETQYF
16,TRBV6-4,TRBJ2-1,CASSPHSGSSYNEQFF
14,TRBV28,TRBJ1-2,CASSRRTGVMGYTF
16,TRBV12-3/TRBV12-4,TRBJ1-5,CASSLGQGGSNQPQHF
13,TRBV2,TRBJ1-5,CASAGPGNQPQHF
14,TRBV4-1,TRBJ2-3,CASSQDAGSDTQYF
15,TRBV5-5,TRBJ2-1,CASSLSSGAINEQFF
14,TRBV14,TRBJ2-1,CATDLAGLRDEQFF
14,TRBV13,TRBJ2-5,CASSKPGLQETQYF
14,TRBV6-5,TRBJ2-7,CASSHTSGRNEQYF
17,TRBV6-6,TRBJ2-3,CASSYLRPSGGGDTQYF
13,TRBV11-1,TRBJ1-1,CASRPDRVPEAFF
15,TRBV15,TRBJ2-1,CATSRVGLAGDEQFF
14,TRBV29-1,TRBJ2-3,CSVELRDDTDTQYF